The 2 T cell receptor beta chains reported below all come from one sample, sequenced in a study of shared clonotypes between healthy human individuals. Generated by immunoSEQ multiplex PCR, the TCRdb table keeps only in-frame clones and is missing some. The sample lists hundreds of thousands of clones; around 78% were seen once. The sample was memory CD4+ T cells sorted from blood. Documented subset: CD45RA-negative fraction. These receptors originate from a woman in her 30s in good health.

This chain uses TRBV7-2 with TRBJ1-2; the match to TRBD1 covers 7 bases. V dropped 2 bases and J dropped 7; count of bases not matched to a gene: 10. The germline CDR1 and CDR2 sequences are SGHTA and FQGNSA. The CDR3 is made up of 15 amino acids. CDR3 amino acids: CASSLRGLIKAGYTF. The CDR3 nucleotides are TGTGCCAGCAGCTTAAGGGGGCTTATTAAGGCTGGCTACACCTTC.

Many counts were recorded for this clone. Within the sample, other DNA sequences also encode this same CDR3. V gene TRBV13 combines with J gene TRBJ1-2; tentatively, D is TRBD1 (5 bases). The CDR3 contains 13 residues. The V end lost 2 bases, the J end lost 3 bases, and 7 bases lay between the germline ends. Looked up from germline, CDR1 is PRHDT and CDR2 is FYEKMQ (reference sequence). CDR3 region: CASSLQGDYGYTF. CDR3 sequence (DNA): TGTGCCAGCAGCTTACAGGGAGACTATGGCTACACCTTC.